The 21 T cell receptor beta chains in this list originate from one sample, sequenced in a study of T-cell memory formation after mild COVID-19. Each CDR3 protein is one row after TCRdb ran MiXCR on the 5' RACE reads. Of tens of thousands of distinct CDR3 sequences listed, 12% are singletons. Source material: PBMCs or a T cell subset sorted from them (not recorded which). Receptors originate from a man younger than 30 who had mild COVID-19 (a few samples of this study predate the infection). Cell type and time point are not known.

The genes are TRBV7-9 and TRBJ1-1; 8 bases map to TRBD1. The CDR3 length is 13 residues. Germline CDR1 and CDR2: SEHNR and FQNEAQ (reference sequence). Trimming took 5 bases from V and 3 from J; bases not matched to a gene: 2. The CDR3 coding sequence is TGTGCCAGCAGCAAACAGGGGGACACTGAAGCTTTCTTT. Residues: CASSKQGDTEAFF. The entire variable domain, with the rest obtained from reference TRBV7-9 and TRBJ1-1, is as follows: DTGVSQNPRHKITKRGQNVTFRCDPISEHNRLYWYRQTLGQGPEFLTYFQNEAQLEKSRLLSDRFSAERPKGSFSTLEIQRTEQGDSAMYLCASSKQGDTEAFFGQGTRLTVV.

This clonotype was seen more than once but under ten times. The V gene is TRBV7-6, the J gene TRBJ2-3; tentative D call: TRBD2 (7 bases). The V gene's germline CDR1 is SGHVS and CDR2 FNYEAQ. This CDR3 contains 16 residues. V shed 5 bases and J shed 9 bases, with 24 bases lying between them. The CDR3 reads CASSLGQGGVGGTQYF. The DNA of the CDR3 is TGTGCCAGCAGCCTAGGCCAAGGGGGGGTAGGAGGGACGCAGTATTTT.

This clonotype turned up a few times. The gene calls are TRBV5-1 and TRBJ2-5, with a possible D match to TRBD1 (6 bases). With 4 bases removed from V and 2 bases from J, the gap between germline ends came to 9 bases. The CDR3 contains 13 residues. The V gene's germline CDR1 is SGHRS and CDR2 YFSETQ. The CDR3 bases are TGCGCCAGCAGCAACGGACAGCAAGAGACCCAGTACTTC. Encoded protein: CASSNGQQETQYF.

The rearrangement joins TRBV5-1 to TRBJ1-1; tentative D call: TRBD1 (6 bases). Germline V gene sequence: CDR1 SGHRS, CDR2 YFSETQ. Deletions cut 7 bases from V and 3 bases from J, with 19 bases between. This CDR3 comprises 15 residues. CDR3: CASLERGGGYTEAFF. The CDR3 coding sequence is TGCGCCAGCCTTGAAAGGGGTGGGGGCTACACTGAAGCTTTCTTT.

V is TRBV6-6 and J is TRBJ1-1; D is undetermined. Trimming left V 6 bases short and J 2 bases short, with 10 bases between. The CDR3 covers 13 residues. The germline CDR1 and CDR2 sequences are MNHNY and SVGAGI (reference sequence). This CDR3 is CASSYATNTEAFF. CDR3 nucleotides: TGTGCCAGCAGCTATGCGACTAACACTGAAGCTTTCTTT.

This clonotype has only a few counts. The chain carries TRBV14 and TRBJ2-3, with TRBD2 as a possible D gene (5 bases). The CDR3 extends over 13 amino acids. Germline V gives CDR1 SGHDN, CDR2 FVKESK. Deletions cut 4 bases from V and 6 bases from J, with 11 bases between. CDR3 residues: CASSPIARDTQYF. As DNA, the CDR3 is TGTGCCAGCAGCCCCATAGCGCGGGATACGCAGTATTTT.

This clonotype was seen ten or more times. The V gene is TRBV19, the J gene TRBJ1-1; perhaps TRBD1 as D (6 bases). V was shortened by 8 bases and J by 1 base, with 11 bases between the two germline ends. From germline, CDR1 is LNHDA and CDR2 SQIVND (reference sequence). This CDR3 comprises 13 residues. CDR3 DNA: TGTGCCAGTCAGACAGGCTGGAACACTGAAGCTTTCTTT. It yields the protein CASQTGWNTEAFF.

The genes are TRBV11-2 and TRBJ2-3; no clear D gene. CDR3 length equals 16 residues. Germline CDR1 and CDR2: SGHAT and FQNNGV. V lost 5 bases to trimming and J lost 6 bases, with 21 bases between them. The CDR3 bases are TGTGCCAGCAGCCGGTCTCTTTGGACCCTGCGGGATACGCAGTATTTT. This encodes CASSRSLWTLRDTQYF.

This clonotype was seen a few times. This sequence joins TRBV9 and TRBJ2-3; either TRBD1 or TRBD2 may supply D (5 bases each). CDR3 size: 16 residues. Germline V gives CDR1 SGDLS, CDR2 YYNGEE. V gave up 0 bases and J gave up 2 bases, with 13 bases separating them. CDR3 protein: CASSVVGGPLTDTQYF. CDR3 bases: TGTGCCAGCAGCGTAGTTGGGGGACCGCTCACAGATACGCAGTATTTT.

In its sample, this clonotype was seen a few times. The V and J genes are TRBV12-3 or TRBV12-4 and TRBJ1-1, with D uncertain. Trimming cost V 3 bases and J 2 bases, with 7 bases left between them. The CDR3 consists of 13 residues. CDR3 residues: CASSFQKNTEAFF. The CDR3 nucleotides are TGTGCCAGCAGTTTCCAGAAAAACACTGAAGCTTTCTTT.

This clonotype was seen repeatedly, ten times or more. The rearrangement joins TRBV6-5 to TRBJ1-1, with D perhaps TRBD1 (6 bases). The V end lost 2 bases, the J end lost 4 bases, and 11 bases lay between the germline ends. The CDR3 is 14 residues long. Germline V CDR1 and CDR2: MNHEY, SVGAGI. CDR3 DNA: TGTGCCAGCAGTTACATGGGGGCGTCCACTGAAGCTTTCTTT. This translates into CASSYMGASTEAFF.

This clonotype was counted a few times. The rearrangement joins TRBV11-2 to TRBJ2-3; 10 bases are a match to TRBD1. The CDR3 is made up of 15 amino acids. From germline, CDR1 is SGHAT and CDR2 FQNNGV. The V segment lost 3 bases and the J segment 3 bases; nucleotides outside the gene matches: 3. The CDR3 region is CASSLDRGGTDTQYF. DNA for the CDR3: TGTGCCAGCAGCTTGGACAGGGGGGGGACAGATACGCAGTATTTT.

This clonotype was seen at least ten times. V usage is TRBV20-1 and J usage is TRBJ2-7; TRBD1 is a possible D gene (5 bases). V was trimmed by 3 bases and J by 2 bases, leaving 8 bases between them. Germline CDR1 reads DFQATT; CDR2 reads SNEGSKA (reference sequence). The length of the CDR3 is 12 residues. This chain's CDR3 is CSARTAAYEQYF. CDR3 bases: TGCAGTGCTAGGACAGCTGCCTACGAGCAGTACTTC.

The rearrangement joins TRBV5-1 to TRBJ1-2, with 8 bases aligning to TRBD1. The CDR3 is 15 residues long. V trimming: 4 bases; J trimming: 7 bases; junction bases outside the gene matches: 12. The germline CDR1 and CDR2 sequences are SGHRS and YFSETQ. The CDR3 nucleotides read TGCGCCAGCAGCATCTCCCGGGGGACAGGTTCTGGCTACACCTTC. This gives the protein CASSISRGTGSGYTF.

This clonotype has just a few counts. This chain joins TRBV6-1 and TRBJ2-3, with unresolved D. Trimming stripped 2 bases from V and 4 bases from J, with 7 bases between. This CDR3 has 13 residues. CDR1 and CDR2 from the germline V gene are MNHNS and SASEGT. CDR3 in DNA: TGTGCCAGCAGTGAATACAGATCAGATACGCAGTATTTT. Its protein product is CASSEYRSDTQYF.

Only a few counts were recorded for this clonotype. J is TRBJ2-1 and V is TRBV12-3 or TRBV12-4; D is undetermined. The CDR3 has 15 residues. Trimming stripped 6 bases from V and 8 bases from J, with 20 bases between. The CDR3 DNA follows: TGTGCCAGCAGCCAAGGGTCACAGCTGGTCCATGAGCAGTTCTTC. Amino acid sequence: CASSQGSQLVHEQFF.

The V and J genes are TRBV12-3 or TRBV12-4 and TRBJ2-5; TRBD1 might be the D (7 bases). The CDR3 consists of 14 residues. V lost 6 bases and J lost 2, with 13 bases in between. CDR3 sequence: CASRRDSTQETQYF. The CDR3 DNA follows: TGTGCCAGCAGGCGGGACAGTACTCAAGAGACCCAGTACTTC.

Only a few counts were recorded for this clonotype. The V gene is TRBV29-1, the J gene TRBJ2-1, with 11 bases lining up with TRBD2. V shed 7 bases and J 3 bases; nucleotides not matched to a gene: 2. Germline-derived CDR1 and CDR2 are SQVTM and ANQGSEA. The CDR3 spans 13 residues. The CDR3 DNA reads TGCAGCGGGGGGACTAGCGGCTACAATGAGCAGTTCTTC. Residues: CSGGTSGYNEQFF.

The V and J genes are TRBV20-1 and TRBJ2-4; TRBD1 aligns across 8 bases. V dropped 4 bases and J dropped 7; count of bases not matched to a gene: 3. The germline gives CDR1 DFQATT, CDR2 SNEGSKA (reference sequence). This CDR3 comprises 12 residues. The CDR3 DNA follows: TGCAGTGCTACAGGGGGCGGGAACATTCAGTACTTC. Its protein is CSATGGGNIQYF.

This chain uses TRBV5-1 with TRBJ1-2; 8 nucleotides align to TRBD1. J lost 6 bases, V lost 4 bases, and 8 bases had no gene match. The CDR3 loop spans 14 amino acids. CDR1 SGHRS and CDR2 YFSETQ come from the germline V gene. CDR3 in DNA: TGCGCCAGCAGCCACGGACAGGGTGCGGATGGCTACACCTTC. Its translation is CASSHGQGADGYTF.

On this clonotype itself: This may be a read error, as it is one base from a much larger clone. This chain links TRBV6-5 with TRBJ2-7, with D possibly being TRBD1 (5 bases). Germline V lookup: CDR1 MNHEY, CDR2 SVGAGI. This CDR3 contains 13 residues. The V end lost 6 bases, the J end lost 3 bases, and 12 bases lay between the germline ends. CDR3 amino acids: CASRQEQVYEQYF. CDR3 nucleotides: TGTGCCAGCAGGCAGGAACAGGTCTACGAGCAGTACTTC.